This record covers a single T cell receptor beta chain. The antigen it binds to is not known. Base quality data are lacking; no much larger clone is found one base away. This record comes from a study of CD8 T cells in Susac syndrome (dated by TCRdb to about 2019). General notes on the study: Repertoire sequencing was used to test whether CD8+ T cell activation and differentiation in Susac syndrome was antigen driven. The research as a whole found: The TCR sequencing and HLA analysis was acknowledged to have included a relatively small number of individuals.

V is clipped by 8 bases and J by 0 bases, and the sequence between their germline boundaries is 10 bases long. The CDR3, from cysteine to phenylalanine, totals 12 residues. The read is trimmed to its CDR3 DNA, 36 bases read in frame from base 1. CDR1 SQVTM and CDR2 ANQGSEA were looked up in the germline V gene. Peripheral blood CD8+ and CD4+ T cells from healthy donors, Susac syndrome patients and multiple sclerosis patients were profiled using high-throughput TCR beta sequencing. Multiple sclerosis controls were treatment-naive patients with stable or active relapsing-remitting disease fulfilling revised McDonald criteria. Bulk CD8+ and CD4+ T cells were purified magnetically by negative isolation, whereas CD8+ TEMRA cells were enriched by FACS. Blood was drawn into EDTA tubes, processed within 24 hours, and PBMCs were isolated by density gradient centrifugation. PBMCs destined for TCR sequencing were cryopreserved in liquid nitrogen and later thawed in a 37 °C water bath. The sorted or isolated CD4+, CD8+ and CD8+ TEMRA cells had a purity of 90% or higher.

RNA was extracted using the RNeasy kit, and about 0.45 to 1 microgram was reverse transcribed with random hexamers. The immunoSEQ multiplex PCR assay, which covers 54 Vbeta and 13 Jbeta segments, was used to amplify TCR beta CDR3 regions. PCR amplification bias was corrected by using a synthetic template baseline for primer optimization and computational correction. The authors' pipeline ran thus. Reads were annotated to V, D and J genes per IMGT and analyzed with immunoSEQ Analyzer, keeping only productive sequences. Clonality was computed as one minus Shannon entropy normalized by log2 of the number of productive unique sequences. For each patient and control, public and private clones were evaluated among the 100 most prevalent clones. Clones were defined as Susac-specific if absent from the healthy and MS cohorts, from around 1,100 published viral clones and from other ImmuneACCESS disease sequences. The raw public data were reprocessed by TCRdb itself: fastp quality trimming at Q25, MiXCR clonotype calling, in-frame beta chains only. For every CDR3 protein sequence, its rows merge into one entry that carries the most common genes and DNA. Clone size and V and J calls follow TCRdb, not the original study. This sample is represented by 130,000 or so distinct CDR3 sequences; roughly 96% of them were singletons. Of the sample, over 0.09% is held by the ten largest clones.

The rearrangement joined TRBV29-1 to TRBJ1-1; no confident D gene assignment can be made. Sequencing was carried out using CD4+ T cells from PBMCs. The TCR originated in a human donor with multiple sclerosis. CDR3 sequence: CSSTIMNTEAFF. The DNA sequence reads TGCAGCTCGACCATCATGAACACTGAAGCTTTCTTT.